These 8 T cell receptor beta chains were sequenced from one sample in a study of response to subunit inactivated influenza vaccine. Via MiXCR, TCRdb re-called the RT-PCR reads, giving one row per CDR3 protein. The table lists under 200,000 distinct CDR3 sequences, about 12% of them singletons. These data were likewise used in another study, on T cells expressing NK-cell markers. Per that paper: cDNA encoding TCR beta was synthesized via 5'RACE template switching incorporating UMIs.

The sample consisted of CD8+ T cells sorted from PBMCs, taken about 12 days after vaccination. The receptors derive from a man aged 50-60 years who received an inactivated influenza vaccine.

This clonotype was picked up a small number of times. The chain is built from TRBV9 and TRBJ2-3; 7 nucleotides match TRBD1. V was clipped by 0 bases and J by 1 base; unmatched bases: 5. The CDR3 has 16 residues. Germline V CDR1 and CDR2: SGDLS, YYNGEE. CDR3 residues: CASSVESGQGTDTQYF. CDR3 sequence (DNA): TGTGCCAGCAGCGTAGAGAGTGGACAGGGCACAGATACGCAGTATTTT.

This clonotype was detected only a few times. This chain uses TRBV7-9 with TRBJ2-7; D gene unclear. Trimming shortened V by 6 bases and J by 6 bases, and 15 bases separated the two germline ends. Germline V CDR1 and CDR2: SEHNR, FQNEAQ (reference sequence). The CDR3 sequence is 13 residues long. The CDR3 spells CASSDSWFREQYF. The CDR3 DNA reads TGTGCCAGCAGTGATTCGTGGTTTCGCGAGCAGTACTTC.

The chain is built from TRBV7-9 and TRBJ2-7; D is unclear. Germline loops: CDR1 SEHNR, CDR2 FQNEAQ (reference sequence). Trimming took off 5 bases at V and 0 bases at J, with 8 bases between the two ends. The CDR3 sequence is 13 residues long. CDR3 sequence (DNA): TGTGCCAGCAGCCCATCAACCTCCTACGAGCAGTACTTC. It specifies CASSPSTSYEQYF.

This CDR3 is CASSPTRDGGETQYF. The CDR3 nucleotides read TGTGCCAGCAGCCCAACCCGGGACGGCGGGGAGACCCAGTACTTC. V is TRBV6-2 or TRBV6-3 and J is TRBJ2-5, with D perhaps given as TRBD1 or TRBD2 (5 bases each). Germline V CDR1 and CDR2: MNHEY, SVGEGT. V lost 6 bases and J 5 bases, leaving 19 bases between the germline ends. The CDR3 consists of 15 residues.

In this sample, this clonotype turned up a few times. This chain links TRBV25-1 with TRBJ1-3; 7 bases map to TRBD1. The germline CDR1 and CDR2 sequences are MGHDK and SYGVNS. CDR3 size: 14 residues. V lost 9 bases, J lost 4 bases, and 9 bases stayed unmatched. The CDR3 coding sequence is TGTGCCAGTGCTACAGGGGTGGAAGGAAACACCATATATTTT. Translation: CASATGVEGNTIYF.

This rearrangement joins TRBV7-9 to TRBJ1-2; the match to TRBD1 covers 9 bases. The CDR3 is 15 residues long. Germline values: CDR1 SEHNR, CDR2 FQNEAQ (reference sequence). Losses at the gene ends were 5 bases for V and 5 bases for J; bases not matched to a gene: 9. As DNA, the CDR3 is TGTGCCAGCAGCGCCTCCGGGACAGGGCTTTATGGCTACACCTTC. Translation: CASSASGTGLYGYTF.

This clonotype was seen at least ten times. The V call is TRBV29-1, the J call TRBJ2-7, with D perhaps being TRBD1 or TRBD2 (5 bases each). The CDR3 length is 12 residues. The germline V and J ends were trimmed by 3 bases and 1 base, with 7 bases remaining between them. Germline V gene lookup returns CDR1 SQVTM and CDR2 ANQGSEA. As DNA, the CDR3 is TGCAGCGTTGAGAGGGGTTCCTACGAGCAGTACTTC. Translated, it gives CSVERGSYEQYF.

This clonotype has more than one count but fewer than ten. The chain carries TRBV28 and TRBJ1-6, with D unclear. CDR1 and CDR2 (germline): MDHEN, SYDVKM. V was cut by 5 bases and J by 12 bases, with 8 bases left in between. The CDR3 covers 11 residues. The CDR3 region has the DNA TGTGCCAGCAGTCGTACGCAACCCCTCCACTTT. Translation: CASSRTQPLHF.